This T cell receptor beta chain was identified in a study of blood T cell repertoires in COVID-19. About the research overall: The samples span acute and convalescent COVID-19 from the United States, Italy and Spain.

Authors' processing steps: Nucleated cell counts were estimated from reference gene primer amplification. The protocol was immunoSEQ multiplex PCR, while the TCRdb copy is restricted to in-frame clones and leaves out a portion. That table is the source of V, J and clone size, and D and trimming were worked out from the DNA. The sample contains 60,000 to 70,000 clones, approximately 85% of which appear only once. CDR3 length: 16 amino acids. V trimming: 2 bases; J trimming: 7 bases; junction bases outside the gene matches: 13. Germline V CDR1 and CDR2: MNHEY, SMNVEV (reference sequence). Sequencing was performed on peripheral blood. The chain joins TRBV27 to TRBJ1-2; 7 nucleotides align to TRBD1. The source is a man aged 45 to 65 with acute or convalescent COVID-19. Here the CDR3 DNA reads TGTGCCAGCAGTTTACGGCGGGGCAGGGGGGCATCTGGCTACACCTTC. Residues: CASSLRRGRGASGYTF.